This T cell receptor (beta chain) came from a study of T cell responses to AZD1222 COVID-19 vaccine. Study-level findings and limits: Nearly half of spike-specific TCRs reportedly target variant regions that are unmutated in the B.1.351 and B.1.1.7 variants. Rises in breadth and depth of Spike-specific TCRs came after two AZD1222 doses.

Details on this clone: No antigen is known for it.

Profiling relied on immunoSEQ multiplex PCR, and the TCRdb table lists in-frame clones only, not all of them. The sample has about 170,000 clones, roughly 87% seen once. CDR3 length equals 14 residues. Trimming removed 2 bases at V and 4 bases at J, with 11 bases between. Per germline, CDR1 ENHRY and CDR2 SYGVKD. The TCR originated in an adult who received the AZD1222 COVID-19 vaccine. Sequencing was performed on peripheral blood, taken 28 days after the second AZD1222 dose. This sequence joins TRBV10-3 and TRBJ1-2; D possibly corresponds to TRBD1 (5 bases). CDR3 DNA: TGTGCCATCAGTGAGGCGTGGGGGGTCTATGGCTACACCTTC. It yields the protein CAISEAWGVYGYTF.